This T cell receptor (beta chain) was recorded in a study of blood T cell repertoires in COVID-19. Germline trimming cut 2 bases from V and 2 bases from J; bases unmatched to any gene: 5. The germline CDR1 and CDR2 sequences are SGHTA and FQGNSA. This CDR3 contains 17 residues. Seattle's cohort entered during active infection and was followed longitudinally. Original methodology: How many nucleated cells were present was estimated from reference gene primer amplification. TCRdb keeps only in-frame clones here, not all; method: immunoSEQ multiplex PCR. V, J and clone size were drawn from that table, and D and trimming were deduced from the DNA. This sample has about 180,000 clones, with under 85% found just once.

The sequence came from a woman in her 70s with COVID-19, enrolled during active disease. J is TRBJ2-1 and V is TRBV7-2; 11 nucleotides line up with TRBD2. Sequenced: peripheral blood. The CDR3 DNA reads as TGTGCCAGCAGCTTAAGTAGCGGGAGGGCCGCCTACAATGAGCAGTTCTTC. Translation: CASSLSSGRAAYNEQFF.